The source of this T cell receptor (beta chain) is a study of neurological immune-mediated disorders. In TCRdb, the 5' RACE reads were re-called with MiXCR into one record per CDR3 protein. This table has tens of thousands of distinct CDR3 sequences, over 9.5% appearing once. This CDR3 comprises 17 residues. The J segment lost 5 bases and the V segment lost 6 bases, leaving 12 bases of the junction unmatched. CDR1 is SGHTA and CDR2 is FQGTGA in the germline V gene. This clonotype was counted ten times or more. The source material was PBMCs. This sequence originates from a man in his 60s in good health. The rearrangement uses TRBV7-3 and TRBJ2-1; 11 bases align to TRBD2. CDR3 sequence reads: CASSPDRLLAGDNEQFF. DNA of the CDR3: TGTGCCAGCAGTCCCGATCGGTTACTAGCGGGGGACAATGAGCAGTTCTTC. The full variable domain, rest sourced from reference TRBV7-3 and TRBJ2-1, is GAGVSQTPSNKVTEKGKYVELRCDPISGHTALYWYRQSLGQGPEFLIYFQGTGAADDSGLPNDRFFAVRPEGSVSTLKIQRTERGDSAVYLCASSPDRLLAGDNEQFFGPGTRLTVL.